The TCR beta chain described here comes from a study of blood T cell repertoires in COVID-19. Study in general: Both acute and convalescent COVID-19 samples were obtained from the United States, Italy and Spain. The analysed material was cDNA or gDNA that came from T cells, B-cell-depleted T cells, or PBMCs.

Deletions cut 8 bases from V and 7 bases from J, with 12 bases between. Germline V CDR1 and CDR2: LGHNA, YNFKEQ. This CDR3 region has 13 residues. The protocol was immunoSEQ multiplex PCR, while the TCRdb copy is restricted to in-frame clones and leaves out a portion. In the table there are some 150,000 clones, just under 85% of which are singletons. All enrollees were roughly 18 to 100 years old and from 20 to 25 US areas. Researchers sorted participants into cohorts using their self-reported clinical history. The chain recombines TRBV4-2 with TRBJ1-6; possible D gene TRBD1, 6 bases. Material: PBMCs or T cells enriched from blood (not recorded which). This receptor was obtained from a woman in her thirties or forties who had recovered from COVID-19. The CDR3 loop reads CASSGQTNSPLHF. In nucleotides, the CDR3 is TGTGCCAGCTCGGGACAAACAAATTCACCCCTCCACTTT.